These 9 T cell receptor beta chains came from one sample sequenced in a study of regulatory T cells in long-lasting Graves disease. CDR3-region Arm-PCR and iRepertoire HTBI primers produced the TCR beta libraries. TCRdb re-derived calls from the multiplex PCR reads in MiXCR, one entry per CDR3 protein. The profile covers more than 650,000 distinct CDR3 sequences, with 25% to 35% appearing a single time and about two fifths taken by the ten largest. Sample time point: persistent/refractory GD, antithyroid drugs over 5 years with positive TRAb. Researchers made the TCR library from RNA that was extracted from PBMCs. The sequencing here drew on peripheral blood mononuclear cells (PBMCs), taken when the disease was refractory, from a patient treated with antithyroid drugs. These receptors came from a female donor with Graves disease.

Many counts were recorded for this clonotype. The chain has TRBV6-1 and TRBJ2-7; tentatively, D is TRBD2 (6 bases). This CDR3 contains 15 residues. CDR1 is MNHNS, CDR2 SASEGT, per germline. Trimming removed 2 bases at V and 7 bases at J, with 18 bases between. Here the CDR3 DNA reads TGTGCCAGCAGTGAAAGGGCGACGGGAGCGTTTGAGCAGTACTTC. It specifies CASSERATGAFEQYF.

The genes are TRBV28 and TRBJ1-5; no definite D call. Per the germline V gene, CDR1 is MDHEN and CDR2 is SYDVKM. The CDR3 spans 16 residues. Trimming left V 4 bases short and J 2 bases short, with 15 bases between. CDR3 protein: CASSSGTSSRNQPQHF. The DNA for the CDR3 is TGTGCCAGCAGTTCCGGCACGAGCAGTCGCAATCAGCCCCAGCATTTT.

This clonotype was counted once. The chain has TRBV19 and TRBJ1-3; D gene ambiguous. Germline V CDR1 and CDR2: LNHDA, SQIVND (reference sequence). The V end was cut by 2 bases, the J end by 3 bases, with 2 bases between. The CDR3 runs to 12 residues. This CDR3 is CASSIYGNTIYF. The CDR3 region has the DNA TGTGCCAGTAGTATATATGGAAACACCATATATTTT.

This clonotype was recorded many times. The chain couples TRBV12-3 or TRBV12-4 to TRBJ2-5; D possibly corresponds to TRBD2 (6 bases). This CDR3 is built from 14 residues. V lost 3 bases and J 2 bases, leaving 10 bases between the germline ends. The CDR3 nucleotides read TGTGCCAGCAGTTTCGTGGGGGGACAAGAGACCCAGTACTTC. Protein: CASSFVGGQETQYF.

This clonotype was found a few times. V and J are TRBV12-3 or TRBV12-4 and TRBJ1-1; TRBD1 matches at 8 bases. CDR3 length: 16 amino acids. Germline trimming cut 3 bases from V and 3 bases from J; bases unmatched to any gene: 9. CDR3 amino acids: CASSFGQGRGDTEAFF. In nucleotides, the CDR3 is TGTGCCAGCAGTTTCGGACAGGGCAGGGGAGACACTGAAGCTTTCTTT.

This clonotype has just a few counts. The chain combines TRBV18 with TRBJ1-2; tentative D call: TRBD1 (6 bases). The length of the CDR3 is 13 residues. The germline V and J ends were trimmed by 5 bases and 6 bases, with 13 bases remaining between them. The germline V gene has CDR1 KGHSH and CDR2 LQKENI. The CDR3 region is CASSESGDNGYTF. DNA of the CDR3: TGTGCCAGCTCAGAATCAGGGGACAATGGCTACACCTTC.

This clonotype occurred many times. This sequence joins TRBV19 and TRBJ1-5; 10 bases line up with TRBD1. From germline, CDR1 is LNHDA and CDR2 SQIVND (reference sequence). This CDR3 has 16 amino acids. Germline trimming cut 7 bases from V and 0 bases from J; bases unmatched to any gene: 6. CDR3 region: CASTGDRGYSNQPQHF. The CDR3 DNA follows: TGTGCCAGTACTGGGGACAGGGGATATAGCAATCAGCCCCAGCATTTT.

This clonotype was picked up many times. The rearrangement uses TRBV2 and TRBJ1-1, with TRBD1 identical over 9 bases. V lost 1 base to trimming and J lost 4 bases; unmatched junction nucleotides: 4. The CDR3 covers 15 residues. CDR1 SNHLY and CDR2 FYNNEI come from the germline V gene. This CDR3 is CASSEEQGASTEAFF. The CDR3 nucleotides are TGTGCCAGCAGTGAAGAACAGGGGGCGTCCACTGAAGCTTTCTTT.

The chain joins TRBV12-5 to TRBJ2-7, with D possibly TRBD1 on 6 matching bases. The CDR3 is 14 residues long. V was pared by 7 bases and J by 2 bases, with 15 bases between. Germline assignment: CDR1 LGHNT and CDR2 FRNRAP. CDR3 DNA sequence: TGTGCTAGTGCCTGGGGGCAGACTACCTACGAGCAGTACTTC. Protein: CASAWGQTTYEQYF.